This T cell receptor beta chain is from a study of blood T cells in healthy people across ages (dated by TCRdb to between 2014 and 2017). Context from the whole study: In model experiments, template switching captured about one uniquely barcoded TCR beta cDNA molecule for every two T cells. Four age groups were formed from the donors: young (average 16 years), middle-aged (more than 35), aged (around 62) and long-lived (more than 75). The study analyzed two additional independent replicas of 1 million unique cDNA reads from the same blood draw for two donors, one aged 18 to 30 and one aged 80 or older. To avoid experimental bias, donors of different ages were spread randomly across the sequencing lanes. Using deep sequencing normalized with unique cDNA molecular identifiers, the study measured how TCR beta repertoire diversity changes with age.

Results and caveats for the whole study, not just this receptor: Compared with the aged group, the long-lived group had more naive CD4+ T cells, fewer expanded clones and increased TCR diversity, suggesting age selection. Estimates of total diversity based on one million sequenced T cells were considered lower bounds and underestimates. There was a strong correlation between observed TCR beta diversity and the percentage of naive T cells measured by flow cytometry. Conclusive comparison of naive and antigen-experienced compartments was prevented by the profiling of bulk unsorted PBMCs. The CMV infection status of donors was not known, potentially confounding age-related changes in expanded clonotypes. As age increased, observed TCR beta diversity per million T cells dropped in a roughly linear way, and a significant reduction was already evident by age 40.

CDR1 is given as LGHNA and CDR2 as YNFKEQ, both from the germline V gene. V loses 2 bases at its end and J loses 3 bases; junction bases beyond the gene matches: 9. From the cysteine through the phenylalanine, the CDR3 covers 19 amino acids. Kept here is only the CDR3 DNA, which spans 57 bases and is read in frame from base 1. As to this clonotype: The antigen it binds to is not known. One base away there is no much larger clone; base qualities are not given.

Systemically healthy Caucasian individuals from Russia, 39 in total and aged roughly 6 to 100 years, were included as donors. About 10 milliliters of peripheral blood were drawn from each donor into EDTA-treated Vacutainer tubes. Ficoll-Paque density-gradient centrifugation was used to isolate PBMCs, with at least 6.5 million per sample. Trizol reagent was used to extract total RNA from the PBMCs, yielding at least 5.5 micrograms per sample. For every donor, flow cytometry on a PBMC aliquot measured the percentage of naive CD45RAhigh/CD27high T cells. The library was produced with 5' RACE. Sequencing took place on an Illumina HiSeq 2500. A second about 6 to 11 cycle PCR used a sample-barcoded 5' primer and a J-beta primer mix. A unique molecular identifier was introduced onto each TCR beta cDNA molecule by a template-switch 5' adaptor carrying 12 random nucleotides. Each sample yielded at least 3 million CDR3-containing paired-end reads. First-strand cDNA synthesis was performed from all RNA using the Mint cDNA synthesis kit, with priming by a TRBC-specific oligonucleotide. All cDNA was treated with uracil-DNA glycosylase and then went through a first 18-cycle PCR with the universal primers M1SS and BC2_uni_R. In the authors' own workflow: For normalization, 1 million high-quality reads were randomly selected from each sample, with every read carrying a distinct molecular identifier. Reads sharing molecular identifiers were discarded rather than binned into consensus sequences. MiTCR, with a Q25 quality threshold and the strictest error-elimination algorithm, was used for CDR3 identification, clonotype clustering and error correction. A nonparametric unseen species model with Euler transformation was used to estimate lower-bound total TCR beta diversity. Clones were called with MiXCR by TCRdb after fastp trimmed the public reads at Q25, and only in-frame beta chains were retained. Rows with one shared CDR3 protein collapse into an entry with the most common genes and DNA. None of the V and J calls come from the authors' own analysis; TCRdb made them. A total of about 2 million distinct CDR3 sequences appear in this sample, 40% to 55% of them only once. Of the sample, over 2% falls within the top ten clones.

The source material was blood. The V gene is TRBV4-2 and the J gene is TRBJ2-1; 14 bases in the junction line up with TRBD2. The sequence derives from a woman between 40 and 50 years old in good health. The sequenced DNA is TGTGCCAGCAGCCAATCGGGACTAGCGGGGGCCGACCTCTACAATGAGCAGTTCTTC. This sequence encodes CASSQSGLAGADLYNEQFF.